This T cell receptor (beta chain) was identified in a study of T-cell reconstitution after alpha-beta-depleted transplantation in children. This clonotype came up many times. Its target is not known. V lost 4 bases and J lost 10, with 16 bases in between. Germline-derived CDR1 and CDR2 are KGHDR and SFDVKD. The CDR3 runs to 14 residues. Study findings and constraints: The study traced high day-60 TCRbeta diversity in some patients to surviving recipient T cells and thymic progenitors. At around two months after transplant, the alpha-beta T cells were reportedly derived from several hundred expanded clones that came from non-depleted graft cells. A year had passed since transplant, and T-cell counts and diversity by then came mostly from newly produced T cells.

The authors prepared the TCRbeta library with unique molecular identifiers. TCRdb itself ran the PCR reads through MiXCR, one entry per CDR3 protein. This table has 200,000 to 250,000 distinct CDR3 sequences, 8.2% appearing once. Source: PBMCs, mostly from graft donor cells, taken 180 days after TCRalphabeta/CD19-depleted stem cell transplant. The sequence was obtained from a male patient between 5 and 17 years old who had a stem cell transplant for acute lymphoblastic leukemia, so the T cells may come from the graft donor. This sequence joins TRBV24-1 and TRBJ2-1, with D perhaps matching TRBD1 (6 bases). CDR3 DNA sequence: TGTGCCACCAGTGACCCGGCGCAGGGGAAGGAGCAGTTCTTC. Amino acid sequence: CATSDPAQGKEQFF.